These 25 T cell receptor beta chains were all obtained from the same sample, sequenced in a study of cytomegalovirus exposure and HLA in healthy donors. Sequenced by immunoSEQ multiplex PCR; TCRdb stores in-frame clones only, minus some. The sample has about 180,000 clones; 85% are singletons. What was sequenced was PBMCs. The receptors were sampled from a man younger than 35 in good health and CMV-seropositive.

The chain has TRBV5-1 and TRBJ2-5, with a possible D match to TRBD1 (6 bases). From germline, CDR1 is SGHRS and CDR2 YFSETQ. The CDR3 loop spans 13 amino acids. Trimming took off 4 bases at V and 5 bases at J, with 12 bases between the two ends. In nucleotides, the CDR3 is TGCGCCAGCAGCGGGACACCTGAGGAGACCCAGTACTTC. The encoded protein is CASSGTPEETQYF. The full variable domain, rest sourced from reference TRBV5-1 and TRBJ2-5, is KAGVTQTPRYLIKTRGQQVTLSCSPISGHRSVSWYQQTPGQGLQFLFEYFSETQRNKGNFPGRFSGRQFSNSRSEMNVSTLELGDSALYLCASSGTPEETQYFGPGTRLLVL.

The chain employs TRBV4-1 and TRBJ2-7; TRBD2 matches at 10 bases. The V and J ends lost 4 bases and 4 bases, in that order; junction bases with no gene match: 16. This CDR3 comprises 18 residues. Germline lookup yields CDR1 MGHRA and CDR2 YSYEKL. The CDR3 nucleotides are TGCGCCAGCAGCCTTGATACCCTAGCGGGAGCCTCAGGGTACGAGCAGTACTTC. This sequence encodes CASSLDTLAGASGYEQYF.

The chain couples TRBV4-1 to TRBJ1-2; D remains unclear. V gave up 3 bases and J gave up 4 bases, with 15 bases separating them. The CDR3 totals 15 residues. Germline assignment: CDR1 MGHRA and CDR2 YSYEKL. In nucleotides, the CDR3 is TGCGCCAGCAGCCAGCCCGGTTACTCTCTCTATGGCTACACCTTC. Translating gives CASSQPGYSLYGYTF.

CDR3 nucleotides: TGCGCCAGCAGTCAGGACAGGAACACTGAAGCTTTCTTT. This encodes CASSQDRNTEAFF. The V call is TRBV5-1, the J call TRBJ1-1; TRBD1 might be the D (6 bases). The CDR3 consists of 13 residues. Trimming took off 5 bases at V and 1 base at J, with 9 bases between the two ends. Germline values: CDR1 SGHRS, CDR2 YFSETQ.

The chain joins TRBV5-4 to TRBJ1-1; 10 nucleotides agree with TRBD1. This CDR3 is built from 12 residues. V lost 4 bases, J lost 9 bases, and 3 bases stayed unmatched. CDR1 is SGHNT, CDR2 YYREEE, per germline (reference sequence). The CDR3 sequence is CASSLGQGKAFF. Here the CDR3 DNA reads TGTGCCAGCAGCCTGGGACAGGGGAAAGCTTTCTTT.

The V and J genes are TRBV29-1 and TRBJ2-7; D might be TRBD2 (6 bases). From germline, CDR1 is SQVTM and CDR2 ANQGSEA. CDR3 length: 15 residues. The V end lost 2 bases, the J end lost 1 base, and 15 bases lay between the germline ends. The DNA for the CDR3 is TGCAGCGTTGAACCGGGTGGAGGGTGGTCCTACGAGCAGTACTTC. Translation: CSVEPGGGWSYEQYF.

The chain links TRBV6-5 to TRBJ2-7; D gene ambiguous. Germline CDR1 and CDR2: MNHEY and SVGAGI. The CDR3 runs 12 residues. V dropped 7 bases and J dropped 5 bases, with 12 bases sitting between them. The CDR3 sequence: CASTALGDEQYF. The CDR3 DNA reads TGTGCCAGCACCGCTCTGGGCGACGAGCAGTACTTC.

The J gene is TRBJ1-1, the V gene TRBV5-1; D perhaps matches TRBD1 (6 bases). Germline-derived CDR1 and CDR2 are SGHRS and YFSETQ. This CDR3 is 14 amino acids long. Deletions cut 4 bases from V and 5 bases from J, with 15 bases between. CDR3 amino acids: CASSRLGAVTEAFF. DNA for the CDR3: TGCGCCAGCAGCCGCTTGGGGGCCGTGACTGAAGCTTTCTTT.

J is TRBJ2-3 and V is TRBV6-4; TRBD2 agrees at 11 bases. Unmatched junction bases numbered 5, after V lost 5 bases and J lost 4 bases. Germline V gene data show CDR1 as MRHNA and CDR2 as SNTAGT. CDR3 length: 15 residues. DNA of the CDR3: TGTGCCAGCAGTAAACTAGCGGGGGAGGCAGATACGCAGTATTTT. Its translation: CASSKLAGEADTQYF.

The gene calls are TRBV30 and TRBJ1-4, with D unclear. The CDR3 extends over 11 amino acids. Germline V gene lookup returns CDR1 GTSNPN and CDR2 SVGIG (reference sequence). V was trimmed by 2 bases and J by 12 bases, leaving 10 bases between them. CDR3 sequence: CAWSPGFQLFF. Written as DNA, the CDR3 is TGTGCCTGGAGTCCCGGGTTCCAACTGTTTTTT.

The gene calls are TRBV27 and TRBJ2-7; possible D gene TRBD2, 6 bases. Germline CDR1 and CDR2: MNHEY and SMNVEV (reference sequence). Trimming shortened V by 0 bases and J by 3 bases, and 15 bases separated the two germline ends. CDR3 length: 16 residues. CDR3 DNA: TGTGCCAGCAGTTTATCGAATAGCCTAGCGAACTACGAGCAGTACTTC. Encoded protein: CASSLSNSLANYEQYF.

The genes are TRBV4-1 and TRBJ2-1; weak D call: TRBD2 (5 bases). V was trimmed by 2 bases and J by 3 bases, leaving 11 bases between them. In germline, CDR1 is MGHRA, CDR2 YSYEKL. The CDR3 is made up of 15 amino acids. CDR3 nucleotide sequence: TGCGCCAGCAGCCAAAGCCAGCGGAGCTACAATGAGCAGTTCTTC. Translating gives CASSQSQRSYNEQFF.

This clone was observed a handful of times. The rearrangement joins TRBV6-5 to TRBJ1-6; TRBD1 aligns across 7 bases. The CDR3 is made up of 14 amino acids. CDR1 is MNHEY, CDR2 SVGAGI, per germline. The trim removed 2 bases at V and 7 bases at J, leaving 2 bases unmatched. This chain's CDR3 is CASSYGTANSPLHF. The CDR3 coding sequence is TGTGCCAGCAGTTACGGGACAGCGAATTCACCCCTCCACTTT.

This clone was picked up one time. The rearrangement links TRBV5-1 to TRBJ2-1; 15 nucleotides agree with TRBD2. Germline lookup yields CDR1 SGHRS and CDR2 YFSETQ. The CDR3 covers 17 residues. V was pared by 4 bases and J by 4 bases, with 6 bases of the junction left unmatched. This CDR3 reads CASSQRTSGGAYNEQFF. CDR3 bases: TGCGCCAGCAGCCAACGGACTAGCGGGGGGGCTTACAATGAGCAGTTCTTC.

J is TRBJ2-3 and V is TRBV5-8; no firm D call. The CDR3 extends over 12 amino acids. The germline V gene encodes CDR1 SGHTS and CDR2 YDEGEE. Trimming left V 0 bases short and J 6 bases short, with 5 bases between. CDR3 sequence (DNA): TGTGCCAGCAGCTTGGGGCAGGATACGCAGTATTTT. It codes for CASSLGQDTQYF.

V gene TRBV5-1 combines with J gene TRBJ2-1; a weak D match, TRBD2 (5 bases). The germline V gene has CDR1 SGHRS and CDR2 YFSETQ. The CDR3 extends over 16 amino acids. Trimming took off 4 bases at V and 0 bases at J, with 14 bases between the two ends. CDR3 bases: TGCGCCAGCAGCCCGGGGAACCCCGACTCCTACAATGAGCAGTTCTTC. As protein: CASSPGNPDSYNEQFF.

This chain links TRBV12-5 with TRBJ2-3; TRBD1 matches 9 bases. The CDR3 is 15 amino acids. With V trimmed by 4 bases and J by 5 bases, 7 bases remained unmatched. Per the germline V gene, CDR1 is LGHNT and CDR2 is FRNRAP. The CDR3 here is CASGSLQGARDTQYF. In nucleotides, the CDR3 is TGTGCTAGTGGTTCCTTACAGGGGGCAAGAGATACGCAGTATTTT.

CDR3 amino acids: CASSNLQGPNEKLFF. The CDR3 DNA reads TGTGCCAGCAGTAACCTACAGGGTCCTAATGAAAAACTGTTTTTT. This chain links TRBV6-5 with TRBJ1-4; D is possibly TRBD1 (6 bases). CDR3 length equals 15 residues. The V end was cut by 5 bases, the J end by 3 bases, with 13 bases between. CDR1 and CDR2 from the germline V gene are MNHEY and SVGAGI.

The chain uses TRBV30 and TRBJ2-1; 14 bases agree with TRBD2. CDR1 GTSNPN and CDR2 SVGIG come from the germline V gene (reference sequence). V shed 3 bases and J 4 bases; nucleotides not matched to a gene: 8. This CDR3 spans 17 amino acids. The CDR3 coding sequence is TGTGCCTGGAGGAGCGCGAGGACTAGCGGGAGGTACAATGAGCAGTTCTTC. Translated, it gives CAWRSARTSGRYNEQFF.

This clone was detected only a few times. CDR3: CASSEAAELYEQYF. The DNA of the CDR3 is TGTGCCAGCAGTGAGGCAGCGGAGCTCTACGAGCAGTACTTC. The V call is TRBV2, the J call TRBJ2-7; D might be TRBD2 (5 bases). Germline CDR1 SNHLY, CDR2 FYNNEI. The CDR3 runs to 14 residues. V gave up 3 bases and J gave up 3 bases, with 12 bases separating them.

This chain joins TRBV29-1 and TRBJ2-2, with TRBD2 matching over 9 bases. Germline CDR1 and CDR2: SQVTM and ANQGSEA. V was clipped by 8 bases and J by 5 bases; unmatched bases: 9. This CDR3 has 14 residues. The CDR3 nucleotides read TGCAGCTCTTTAGCGGGAGTAGGTACCGGGGAGCTGTTTTTT. It is translated as CSSLAGVGTGELFF.

The J gene is TRBJ2-5, the V gene TRBV7-9, with 7 positions matching TRBD1. V shed 3 bases, J shed 4 bases, and the junction held 2 bases outside the gene matches. Germline CDR1 and CDR2: SEHNR and FQNEAQ (reference sequence). The CDR3 sequence is 13 residues long. The chain's CDR3 is CASSFYRGETQYF. In DNA, the CDR3 is TGTGCCAGCAGCTTCTACAGGGGAGAGACCCAGTACTTC.

This clone appeared once. The chain carries TRBV5-1 and TRBJ1-2; TRBD1 is a possible D gene (6 bases). V was pared by 1 base and J by 4 bases, with 11 bases between. Germline values: CDR1 SGHRS, CDR2 YFSETQ. CDR3 length: 14 residues. The CDR3 coding sequence is TGCGCCAGCAGCTTGACAGGGCCAGCCTATGGCTACACCTTC. Protein sequence: CASSLTGPAYGYTF.

The J gene is TRBJ2-1, the V gene TRBV6-5; TRBD1 agrees at 8 bases. Germline V gives CDR1 MNHEY, CDR2 SVGAGI. Germline trimming cut 0 bases from V and 12 bases from J; bases unmatched to any gene: 10. CDR3 length: 15 amino acids. CDR3 sequence reads: CASSYSNYRDRRQFF. The DNA of the CDR3 is TGTGCCAGCAGTTACTCGAATTATCGGGACAGGCGGCAGTTCTTC.

The chain links TRBV11-2 to TRBJ1-2; TRBD1 matches at 7 bases. Germline values: CDR1 SGHAT, CDR2 FQNNGV. The V segment lost 5 bases and the J segment 8 bases; nucleotides outside the gene matches: 8. The CDR3 sequence is 13 residues long. CDR3 bases: TGTGCCAGCAGCCCCGACAGGGATCAAGGCTACACCTTC. Its protein is CASSPDRDQGYTF.